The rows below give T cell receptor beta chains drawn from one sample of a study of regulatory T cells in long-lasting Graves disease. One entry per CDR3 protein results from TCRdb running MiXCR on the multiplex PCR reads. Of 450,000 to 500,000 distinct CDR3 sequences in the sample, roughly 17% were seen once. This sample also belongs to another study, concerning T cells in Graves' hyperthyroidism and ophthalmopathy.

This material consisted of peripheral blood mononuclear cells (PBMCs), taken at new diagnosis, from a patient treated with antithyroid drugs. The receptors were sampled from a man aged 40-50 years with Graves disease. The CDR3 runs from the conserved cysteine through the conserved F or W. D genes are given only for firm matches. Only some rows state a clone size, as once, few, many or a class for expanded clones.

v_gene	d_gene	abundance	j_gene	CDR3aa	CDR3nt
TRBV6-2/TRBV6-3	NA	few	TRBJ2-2	CASSYYGANTGELFF	TGTGCCAGCAGTTACTACGGCGCGAACACCGGGGAGCTGTTTTTT
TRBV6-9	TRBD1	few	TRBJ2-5	CASSYNRGETQYF	TGTGCCAGCAGTTACAACAGGGGAGAGACCCAGTACTTC
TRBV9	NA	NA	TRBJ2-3	CASSVGWSEADTQYF	TGTGCCAGCAGCGTAGGATGGAGCGAGGCAGATACGCAGTATTTT
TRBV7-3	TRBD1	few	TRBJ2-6	CASSKLPGQGASGANVLTF	TGTGCCAGCAGTAAACTCCCGGGACAGGGGGCGTCTGGGGCCAACGTCCTGACTTTC
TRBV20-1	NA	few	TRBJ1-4	CSASGGPPELFF	TGCAGTGCTAGTGGGGGACCGCCGGAACTGTTTTTT
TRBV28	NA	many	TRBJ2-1	CASSLLPRPQSGYNEQFF	TGTGCCAGCAGTTTATTGCCCCGGCCCCAGTCAGGGTACAATGAGCAGTTCTTC
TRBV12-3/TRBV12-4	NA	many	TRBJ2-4	CASSPQGTKNIQYF	TGTGCCAGCAGCCCTCAGGGAACCAAAAACATTCAGTACTTC
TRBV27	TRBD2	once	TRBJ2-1	CASSPLGSGSVNEQFF	TGTGCCAGCAGCCCCCTGGGTAGCGGGAGCGTCAATGAGCAGTTCTTC
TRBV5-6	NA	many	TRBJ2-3	CASSLDRLTDTQYF	TGTGCCAGCAGCTTGGACCGTTTGACAGATACGCAGTATTTT
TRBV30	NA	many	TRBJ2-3	CAWSLNLDTQYF	TGTGCCTGGAGTCTTAATTTAGATACGCAGTATTTT
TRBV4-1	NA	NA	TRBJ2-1	CASSQARSYNEQFF	TGCGCCAGCAGCCAAGCCCGCTCCTACAATGAGCAGTTCTTC
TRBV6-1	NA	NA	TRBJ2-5	CASTTPWGETQYF	TGTGCCAGCACCACCCCCTGGGGAGAGACCCAGTACTTC
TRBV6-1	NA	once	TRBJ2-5	CASSLGFFSYNEQYF	TGTGCCAGCAGTCTAGGGTTTTTCTCCTACAATGAGCAGTACTTC
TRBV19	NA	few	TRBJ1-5	CASSIMSPNQPQHF	TGTGCCAGTAGTATAATGTCCCCCAATCAGCCCCAGCATTTT